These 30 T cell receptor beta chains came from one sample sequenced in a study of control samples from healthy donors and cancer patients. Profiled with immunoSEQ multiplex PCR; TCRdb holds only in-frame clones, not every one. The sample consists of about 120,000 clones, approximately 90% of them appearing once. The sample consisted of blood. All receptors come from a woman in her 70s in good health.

The CDR3 coding sequence is TGTGCCAGCAGCGACAACAGGGGGGGATTGACTGCCTCACCCCTCCACTTT. It specifies CASSDNRGGLTASPLHF. This chain connects TRBV11-2 to TRBJ1-6, with 8 bases fitting TRBD1. Germline trimming cut 5 bases from V and 10 bases from J; bases unmatched to any gene: 16. This CDR3 is built from 17 residues. Germline V CDR1 and CDR2: SGHAT, FQNNGV.

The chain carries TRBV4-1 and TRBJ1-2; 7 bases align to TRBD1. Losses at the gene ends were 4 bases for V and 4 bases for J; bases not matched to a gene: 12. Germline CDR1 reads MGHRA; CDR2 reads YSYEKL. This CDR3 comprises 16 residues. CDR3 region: CASSPFRQGESYGYTF. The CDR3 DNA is TGCGCCAGCAGCCCGTTCCGACAGGGCGAAAGCTATGGCTACACCTTC.

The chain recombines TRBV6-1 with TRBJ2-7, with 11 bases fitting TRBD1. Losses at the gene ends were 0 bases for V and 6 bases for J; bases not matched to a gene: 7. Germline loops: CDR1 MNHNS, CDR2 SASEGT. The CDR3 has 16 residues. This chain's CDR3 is CASSEAWPGQGGEQYF. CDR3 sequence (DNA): TGTGCCAGCAGTGAAGCATGGCCGGGACAGGGGGGCGAGCAGTACTTC.

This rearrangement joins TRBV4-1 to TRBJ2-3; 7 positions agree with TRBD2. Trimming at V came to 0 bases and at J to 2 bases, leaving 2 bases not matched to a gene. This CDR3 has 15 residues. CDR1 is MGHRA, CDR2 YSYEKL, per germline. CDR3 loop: CASSQEGGTTDTQYF. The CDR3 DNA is TGCGCCAGCAGCCAAGAGGGGGGGACCACAGATACGCAGTATTTT.

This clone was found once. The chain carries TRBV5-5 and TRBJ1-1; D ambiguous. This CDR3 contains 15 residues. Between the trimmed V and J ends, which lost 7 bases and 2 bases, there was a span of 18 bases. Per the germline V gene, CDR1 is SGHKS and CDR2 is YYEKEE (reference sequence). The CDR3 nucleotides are TGTGCCAGCTCGGGAAGGGCCCAGCTTAACACTGAAGCTTTCTTT. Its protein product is CASSGRAQLNTEAFF. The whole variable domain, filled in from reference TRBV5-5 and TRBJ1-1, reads DAGVTQSPTHLIKTRGQQVTLRCSPISGHKSVSWYQQVLGQGPQFIFQYYEKEERGRGNFPDRFSARQFPNYSSELNVNALLLGDSALYLCASSGRAQLNTEAFFGQGTRLTVV.

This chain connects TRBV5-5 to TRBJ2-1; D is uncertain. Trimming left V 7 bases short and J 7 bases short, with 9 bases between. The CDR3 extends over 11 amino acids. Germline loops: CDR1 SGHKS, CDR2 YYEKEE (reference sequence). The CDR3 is CASGWDNEQFF. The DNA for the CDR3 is TGTGCCAGCGGTTGGGATAATGAGCAGTTCTTC.

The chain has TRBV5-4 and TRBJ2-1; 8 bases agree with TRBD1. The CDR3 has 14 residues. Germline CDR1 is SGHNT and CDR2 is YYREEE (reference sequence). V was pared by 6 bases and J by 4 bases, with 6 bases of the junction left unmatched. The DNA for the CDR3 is TGTGCCAGCAAACGGGACAGGACATACAATGAGCAGTTCTTC. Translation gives CASKRDRTYNEQFF.

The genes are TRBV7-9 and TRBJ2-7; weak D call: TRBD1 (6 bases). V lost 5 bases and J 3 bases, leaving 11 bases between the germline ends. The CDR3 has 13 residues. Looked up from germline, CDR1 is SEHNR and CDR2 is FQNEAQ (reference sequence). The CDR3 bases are TGTGCCAGCAGCATGGACAGCGACTACGAGCAGTACTTC. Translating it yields CASSMDSDYEQYF.

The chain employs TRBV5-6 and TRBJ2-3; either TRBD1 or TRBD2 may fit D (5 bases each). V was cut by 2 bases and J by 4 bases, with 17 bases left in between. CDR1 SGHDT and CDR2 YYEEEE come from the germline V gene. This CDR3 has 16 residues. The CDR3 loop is CASSFAEWGFPDTQYF. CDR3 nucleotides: TGTGCCAGCAGCTTTGCGGAGTGGGGGTTTCCAGATACGCAGTATTTT. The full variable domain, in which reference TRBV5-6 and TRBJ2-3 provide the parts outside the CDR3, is DAGVTQSPTHLIKTRGQQVTLRCSPKSGHDTVSWYQQALGQGPQFIFQYYEEEERQRGNFPDRFSGHQFPNYSSELNVNALLLGDSALYLCASSFAEWGFPDTQYFGPGTRLTVL.

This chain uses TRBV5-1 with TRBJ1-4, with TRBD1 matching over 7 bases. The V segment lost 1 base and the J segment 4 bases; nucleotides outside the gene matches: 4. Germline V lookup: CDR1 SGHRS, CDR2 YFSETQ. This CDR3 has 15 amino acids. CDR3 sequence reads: CASSLTRGLNEKLFF. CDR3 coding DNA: TGCGCCAGCAGCTTGACGAGGGGGCTTAATGAAAAACTGTTTTTT.

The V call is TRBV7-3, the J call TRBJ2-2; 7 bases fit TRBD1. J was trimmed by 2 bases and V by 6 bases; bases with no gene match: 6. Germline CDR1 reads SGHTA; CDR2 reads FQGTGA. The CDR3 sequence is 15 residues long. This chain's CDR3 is CASSRQGGNTGELFF. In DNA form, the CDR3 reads TGTGCCAGCAGTCGACAGGGTGGTAACACCGGGGAGCTGTTTTTT.

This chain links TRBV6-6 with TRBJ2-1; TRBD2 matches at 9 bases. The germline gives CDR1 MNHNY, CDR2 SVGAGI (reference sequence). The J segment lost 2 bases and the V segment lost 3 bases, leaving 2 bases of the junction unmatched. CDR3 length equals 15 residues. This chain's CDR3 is CASSYAGGAYNEQFF. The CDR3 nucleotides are TGTGCCAGCAGTTATGCGGGGGGGGCCTACAATGAGCAGTTCTTC.

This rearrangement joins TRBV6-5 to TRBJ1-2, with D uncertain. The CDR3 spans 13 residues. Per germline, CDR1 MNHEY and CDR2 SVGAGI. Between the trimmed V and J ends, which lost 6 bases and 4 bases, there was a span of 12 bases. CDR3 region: CASSPSGLYGYTF. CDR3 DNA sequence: TGTGCCAGCAGCCCGTCCGGGCTCTATGGCTACACCTTC.

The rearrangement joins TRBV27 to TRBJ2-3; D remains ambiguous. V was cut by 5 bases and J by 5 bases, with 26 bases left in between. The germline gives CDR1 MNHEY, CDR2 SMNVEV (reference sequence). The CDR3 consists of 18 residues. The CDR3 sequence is CASSPRLPRKGIEDTQYF. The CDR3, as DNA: TGTGCCAGCAGTCCGCGGCTCCCCCGAAAGGGTATTGAAGATACGCAGTATTTT.

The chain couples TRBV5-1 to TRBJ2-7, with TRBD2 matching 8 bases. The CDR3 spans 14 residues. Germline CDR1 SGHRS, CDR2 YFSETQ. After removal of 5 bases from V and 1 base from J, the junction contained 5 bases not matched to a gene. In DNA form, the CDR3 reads TGCGCCAGCAGGTCCCCGGGGGGGTCCTACGAGCAGTACTTC. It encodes CASRSPGGSYEQYF.

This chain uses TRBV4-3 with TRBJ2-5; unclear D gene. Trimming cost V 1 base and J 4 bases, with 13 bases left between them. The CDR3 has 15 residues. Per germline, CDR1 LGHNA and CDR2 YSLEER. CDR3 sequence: CASSQGARGAETQYF. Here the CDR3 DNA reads TGCGCCAGCAGCCAAGGGGCACGAGGTGCAGAGACCCAGTACTTC.

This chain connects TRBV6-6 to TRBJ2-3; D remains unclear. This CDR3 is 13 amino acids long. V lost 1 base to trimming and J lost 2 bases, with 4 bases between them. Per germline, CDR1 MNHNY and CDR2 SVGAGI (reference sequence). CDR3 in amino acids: CASSYFLTDTQYF. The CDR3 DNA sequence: TGTGCCAGCAGTTACTTCCTCACAGATACGCAGTATTTT.

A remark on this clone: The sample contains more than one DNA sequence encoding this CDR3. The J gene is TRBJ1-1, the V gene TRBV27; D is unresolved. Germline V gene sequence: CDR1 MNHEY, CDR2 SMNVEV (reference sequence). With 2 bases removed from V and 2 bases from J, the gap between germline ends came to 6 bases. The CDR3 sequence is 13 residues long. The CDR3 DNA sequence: TGTGCCAGCAGTTTACGGGGTAACACTGAAGCTTTCTTT. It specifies CASSLRGNTEAFF.

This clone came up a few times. CDR3 nucleotides: TGTGCCAGTAGTAGGAGAGGGGGCGAGACCCAGTACTTC. This gives the protein CASSRRGGETQYF. This rearrangement joins TRBV19 to TRBJ2-5; 7 bases agree with TRBD1. Germline V gene data show CDR1 as LNHDA and CDR2 as SQIVND (reference sequence). The CDR3 sequence is 13 residues long. The trim removed 4 bases at V and 5 bases at J, leaving 4 bases unmatched.

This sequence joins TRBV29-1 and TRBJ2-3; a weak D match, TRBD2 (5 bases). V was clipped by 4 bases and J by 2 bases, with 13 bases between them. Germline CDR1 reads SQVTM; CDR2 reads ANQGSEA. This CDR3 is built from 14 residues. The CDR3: CSVGAGRSTDTQYF. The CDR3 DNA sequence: TGCAGCGTTGGGGCGGGCAGATCCACAGATACGCAGTATTTT.

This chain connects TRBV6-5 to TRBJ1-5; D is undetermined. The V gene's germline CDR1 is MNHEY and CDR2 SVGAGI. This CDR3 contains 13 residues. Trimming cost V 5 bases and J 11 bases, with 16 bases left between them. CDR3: CASSPGPARAQHF. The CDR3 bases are TGTGCCAGCAGTCCCGGGCCCGCCCGGGCCCAGCATTTT.

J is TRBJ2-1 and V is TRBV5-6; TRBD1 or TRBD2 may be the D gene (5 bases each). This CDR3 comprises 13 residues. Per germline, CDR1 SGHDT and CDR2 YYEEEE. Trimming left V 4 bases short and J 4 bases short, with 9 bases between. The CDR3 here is CASSEGKYNEQFF. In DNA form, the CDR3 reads TGTGCCAGCAGCGAGGGGAAATACAATGAGCAGTTCTTC.

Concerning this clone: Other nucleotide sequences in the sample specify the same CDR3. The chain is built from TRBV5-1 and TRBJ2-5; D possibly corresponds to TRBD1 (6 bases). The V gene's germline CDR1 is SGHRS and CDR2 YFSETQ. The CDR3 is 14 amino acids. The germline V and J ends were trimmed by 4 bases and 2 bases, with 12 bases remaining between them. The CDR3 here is CASSTGQIQETQYF. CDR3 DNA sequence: TGCGCCAGCAGCACCGGACAGATACAAGAGACCCAGTACTTC. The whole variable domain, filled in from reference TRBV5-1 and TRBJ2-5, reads KAGVTQTPRYLIKTRGQQVTLSCSPISGHRSVSWYQQTPGQGLQFLFEYFSETQRNKGNFPGRFSGRQFSNSRSEMNVSTLELGDSALYLCASSTGQIQETQYFGPGTRLLVL.

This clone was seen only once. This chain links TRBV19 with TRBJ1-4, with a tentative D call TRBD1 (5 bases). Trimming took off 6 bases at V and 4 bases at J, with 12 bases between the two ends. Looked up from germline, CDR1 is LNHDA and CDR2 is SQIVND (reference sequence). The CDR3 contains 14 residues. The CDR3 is CASSPGGGNEKLFF. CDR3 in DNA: TGTGCCAGTAGCCCCGGGGGGGGTAATGAAAAACTGTTTTTT.

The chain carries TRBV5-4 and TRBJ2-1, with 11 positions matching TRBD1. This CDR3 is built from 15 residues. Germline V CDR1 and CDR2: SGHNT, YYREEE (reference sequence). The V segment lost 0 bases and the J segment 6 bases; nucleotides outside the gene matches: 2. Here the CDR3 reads CASSLAGTGGNEQFF. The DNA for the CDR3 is TGTGCCAGCAGCTTGGCCGGGACAGGGGGCAATGAGCAGTTCTTC.

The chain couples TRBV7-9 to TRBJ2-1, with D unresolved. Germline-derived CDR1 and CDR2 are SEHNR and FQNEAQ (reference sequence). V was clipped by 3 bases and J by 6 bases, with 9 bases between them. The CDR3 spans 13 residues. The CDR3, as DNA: TGTGCCAGCAGCTTTAAGGCCGGCAATGAGCAGTTCTTC. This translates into CASSFKAGNEQFF.

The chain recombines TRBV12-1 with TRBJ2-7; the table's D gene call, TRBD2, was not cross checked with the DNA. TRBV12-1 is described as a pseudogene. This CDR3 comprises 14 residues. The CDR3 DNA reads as TGTGCCAGCAGCCTACTAGACCACTATGGCGAGCAGTACTTC. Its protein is CASSLLDHYGEQYF.

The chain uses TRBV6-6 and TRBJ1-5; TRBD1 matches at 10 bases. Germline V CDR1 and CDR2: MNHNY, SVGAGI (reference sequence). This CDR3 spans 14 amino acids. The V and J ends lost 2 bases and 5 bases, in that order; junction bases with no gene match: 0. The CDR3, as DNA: TGTGCCAGCAGTTACGGGACAGGGGATCAGCCCCAGCATTTT. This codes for CASSYGTGDQPQHF.

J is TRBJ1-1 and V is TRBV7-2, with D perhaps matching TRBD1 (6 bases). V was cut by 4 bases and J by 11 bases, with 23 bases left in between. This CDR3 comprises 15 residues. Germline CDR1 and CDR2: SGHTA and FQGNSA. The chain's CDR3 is CASSSRQAGGGAAFF. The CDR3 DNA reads TGTGCCAGCAGCTCCCGACAGGCCGGCGGGGGAGCTGCTTTCTTT.

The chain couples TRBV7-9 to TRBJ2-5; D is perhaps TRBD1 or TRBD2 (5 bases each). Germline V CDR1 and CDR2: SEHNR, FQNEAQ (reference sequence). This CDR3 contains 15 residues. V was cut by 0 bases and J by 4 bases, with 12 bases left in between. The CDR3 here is CASSLAGAQGETQYF. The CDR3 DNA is TGTGCCAGCAGCTTAGCCGGGGCCCAGGGAGAGACCCAGTACTTC. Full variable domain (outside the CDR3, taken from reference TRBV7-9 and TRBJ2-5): DTGVSQNPRHKITKRGQNVTFRCDPISEHNRLYWYRQTLGQGPEFLTYFQNEAQLEKSRLLSDRFSAERPKGSFSTLEIQRTEQGDSAMYLCASSLAGAQGETQYFGPGTRLLVL.